The 8 T cell receptor beta chains in this list originate from one sample, sequenced in a study of Graves' ophthalmopathy and Graves' hyperthyroidism. RNA transcripts were the source from which TCR beta CDR3 regions were amplified. HTBI-primed RT-PCR formed the first round, and a multiplex PCR formed the second. TCRdb fed the multiplex PCR reads into MiXCR, producing one record per CDR3 protein. The sample carries about 480,000 distinct CDR3 sequences, about an eighth recorded once. The sequenced material came from blood. The receptor set was obtained from a woman aged 30 to 39 with Graves' ophthalmopathy.

In this sample, this clonotype turned up many times. V is TRBV7-2 and J is TRBJ2-7, with 9 bases fitting TRBD2. Trimming at V came to 5 bases and at J to 2 bases, leaving 7 bases not matched to a gene. The CDR3 is made up of 15 amino acids. Per germline, CDR1 SGHTA and CDR2 FQGNSA. In nucleotides, the CDR3 is TGTGCCAGCAGCCGCCAAGCGGGGGGTACCTACGAGCAGTACTTC. Protein product: CASSRQAGGTYEQYF. The whole variable domain, remainder taken from reference TRBV7-2 and TRBJ2-7, is GAGVSQSPSNKVTEKGKDVELRCDPISGHTALYWYRQSLGQGLEFLIYFQGNSAPDKSGLPSDRFSAERTGGSVSTLTIQRTQQEDSAVYLCASSRQAGGTYEQYFGPGTRLTVT.

The table lists this clonotype with many counts. The chain has TRBV7-8 and TRBJ2-5; TRBD1 might be the D (6 bases). Germline V gene lookup returns CDR1 SGHVS and CDR2 FQNEAQ. The CDR3 has 15 amino acids. Deletions cut 9 bases from V and 2 bases from J, with 19 bases between. The CDR3 reads CASRPQTGLQETQYF. CDR3 in DNA: TGTGCCAGTCGACCCCAGACAGGTCTTCAAGAGACCCAGTACTTC.

This clonotype was recorded at least ten times. The V and J genes are TRBV7-3 and TRBJ1-5; TRBD1 might be the D (6 bases). V gave up 3 bases and J gave up 11 bases, with 14 bases separating them. Germline CDR1 is SGHTA and CDR2 is FQGTGA. This CDR3 is built from 13 residues. CDR3 sequence reads: CASSLGHGGTQHF. DNA for the CDR3: TGTGCCAGCAGCTTGGGACACGGCGGGACCCAGCATTTT. Using reference TRBV7-3 and TRBJ1-5 for the parts outside the CDR3, the full variable domain is GAGVSQTPSNKVTEKGKYVELRCDPISGHTALYWYRQSLGQGPEFLIYFQGTGAADDSGLPNDRFFAVRPEGSVSTLKIQRTERGDSAVYLCASSLGHGGTQHFGDGTRLSIL.

The J gene is TRBJ1-3, the V gene TRBV6-1; 11 bases are shared with TRBD1. V dropped 4 bases and J dropped 4; count of bases not matched to a gene: 6. The CDR3 consists of 16 residues. The germline gives CDR1 MNHNS, CDR2 SASEGT. The CDR3 DNA follows: TGTGCCAGCAGTGGCCGGGACAGGGGGATAGGAAACACCATATATTTT. Encoded protein: CASSGRDRGIGNTIYF.

This clonotype was picked up many times. The J gene is TRBJ1-2, the V gene TRBV27; no clear D gene. The CDR3 length is 13 residues. Trimming took 8 bases from V and 2 from J, leaving 12 bases between them. The V gene's germline CDR1 is MNHEY and CDR2 SMNVEV (reference sequence). The CDR3 DNA sequence: TGTGCCAGCGGTCCCGGGCCCAACTATGGCTACACCTTC. Amino acids: CASGPGPNYGYTF.

This clonotype was detected many times. The chain couples TRBV6-2 or TRBV6-3 to TRBJ2-7; TRBD2 agrees at 10 bases. J lost 7 bases, V lost 8 bases, and 11 bases had no gene match. Germline V gives CDR1 MNHEY, CDR2 SVGEGT. This CDR3 spans 14 amino acids. Here the CDR3 DNA reads TGTGCCAGCTTAGCGGGAGGCCCTAAGGGGGAGCAGTACTTC. Its protein product is CASLAGGPKGEQYF.

This clonotype was seen only a few times. J is TRBJ1-5 and V is TRBV24-1; 8 bases agree with TRBD1. V trimming: 5 bases; J trimming: 7 bases; junction bases outside the gene matches: 6. The germline V gene has CDR1 KGHDR and CDR2 SFDVKD. The CDR3 covers 14 residues. The CDR3 here is CATSAGGLGQPQHF. CDR3 DNA: TGTGCCACCAGTGCAGGGGGCCTAGGGCAGCCCCAGCATTTT.

In this sample, this clonotype turned up many times. The chain uses TRBV6-1 and TRBJ1-2; D is ambiguous. V was trimmed by 4 bases and J by 0 bases, leaving 6 bases between them. The CDR3 loop spans 13 amino acids. Germline lookup yields CDR1 MNHNS and CDR2 SASEGT. In DNA, the CDR3 is TGTGCCAGCAGTGTGAGCCCTAACTATGGCTACACCTTC. This sequence encodes CASSVSPNYGYTF.